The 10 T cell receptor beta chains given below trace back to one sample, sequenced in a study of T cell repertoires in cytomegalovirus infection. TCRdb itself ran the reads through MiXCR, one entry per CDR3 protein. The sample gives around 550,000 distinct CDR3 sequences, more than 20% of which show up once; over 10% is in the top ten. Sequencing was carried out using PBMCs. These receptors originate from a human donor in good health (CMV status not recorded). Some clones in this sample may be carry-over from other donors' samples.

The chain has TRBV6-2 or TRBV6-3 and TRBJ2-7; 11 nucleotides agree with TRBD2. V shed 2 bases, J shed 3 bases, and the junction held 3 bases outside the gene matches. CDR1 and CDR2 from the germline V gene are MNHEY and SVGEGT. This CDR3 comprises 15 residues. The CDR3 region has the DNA TGTGCCAGCAGTTACCCGGGACTAGCGGTCTACGAGCAGTACGTC. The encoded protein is CASSYPGLAVYEQYV.

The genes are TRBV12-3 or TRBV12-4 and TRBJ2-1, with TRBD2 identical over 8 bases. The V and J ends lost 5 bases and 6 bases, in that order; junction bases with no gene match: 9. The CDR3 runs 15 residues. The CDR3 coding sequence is TGTGCCAGCAGTCTTAATAGCGGGGCCCTCAATGAGCAGTTCTTC. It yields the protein CASSLNSGALNEQFF.

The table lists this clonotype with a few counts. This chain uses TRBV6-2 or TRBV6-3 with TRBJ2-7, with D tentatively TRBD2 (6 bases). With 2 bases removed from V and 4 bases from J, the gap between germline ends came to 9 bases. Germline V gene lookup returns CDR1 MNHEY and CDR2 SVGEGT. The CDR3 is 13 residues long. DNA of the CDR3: TGTGCCAGCAGTTACGGAGGGAAGTACGAGCAGTACGTC. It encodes CASSYGGKYEQYV.

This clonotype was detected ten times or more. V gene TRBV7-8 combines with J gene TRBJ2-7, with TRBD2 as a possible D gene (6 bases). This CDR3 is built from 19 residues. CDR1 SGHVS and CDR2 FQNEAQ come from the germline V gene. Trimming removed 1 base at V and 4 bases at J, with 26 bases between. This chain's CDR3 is CASSLDKLGSGVVEYEQYF. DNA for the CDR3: TGTGCCAGCAGCTTAGATAAATTGGGTAGCGGAGTTGTGGAGTACGAGCAGTACTTC.

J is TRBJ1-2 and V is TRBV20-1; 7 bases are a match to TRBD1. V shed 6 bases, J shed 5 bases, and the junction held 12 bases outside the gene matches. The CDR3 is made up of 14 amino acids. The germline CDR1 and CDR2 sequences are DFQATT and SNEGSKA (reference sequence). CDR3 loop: CSAMGTEHRYGYTF. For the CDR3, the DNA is TGCAGTGCAATGGGGACAGAACATAGATATGGCTACACCTTC.

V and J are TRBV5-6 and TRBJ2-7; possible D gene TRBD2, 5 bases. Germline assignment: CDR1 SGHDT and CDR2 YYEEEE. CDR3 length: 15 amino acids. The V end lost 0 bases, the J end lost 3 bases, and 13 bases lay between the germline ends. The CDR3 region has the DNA TGTGCCAGCAGCTTGGCTGGAACGGCGGGCTACGAGCAGTACTTC. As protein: CASSLAGTAGYEQYF.

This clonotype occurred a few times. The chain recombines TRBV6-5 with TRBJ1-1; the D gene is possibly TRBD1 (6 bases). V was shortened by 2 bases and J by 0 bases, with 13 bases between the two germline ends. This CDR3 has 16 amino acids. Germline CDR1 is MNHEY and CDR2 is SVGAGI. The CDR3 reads CASSYATGRLNTEAFF. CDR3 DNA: TGTGCCAGCAGTTACGCGACAGGACGTCTGAACACTGAAGCTTTCTTT.

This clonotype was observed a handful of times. The CDR3 loop reads CASKGGSSGANVLTF. CDR3 DNA sequence: TGTGCCAGCAAAGGAGGGTCCTCTGGGGCCAACGTCCTGACTTTC. V gene TRBV6-1 combines with J gene TRBJ2-6; TRBD2 might be the D (6 bases). V lost 7 bases and J lost 0, with 10 bases in between. Germline V gives CDR1 MNHNS, CDR2 SASEGT. This CDR3 region has 15 residues.

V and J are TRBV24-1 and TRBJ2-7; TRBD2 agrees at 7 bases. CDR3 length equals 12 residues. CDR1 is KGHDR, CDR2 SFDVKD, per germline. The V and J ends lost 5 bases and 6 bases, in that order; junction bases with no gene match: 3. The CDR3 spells CATSVGGGEQYF. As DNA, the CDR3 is TGTGCCACCAGTGTGGGGGGGGGCGAGCAGTACTTC.

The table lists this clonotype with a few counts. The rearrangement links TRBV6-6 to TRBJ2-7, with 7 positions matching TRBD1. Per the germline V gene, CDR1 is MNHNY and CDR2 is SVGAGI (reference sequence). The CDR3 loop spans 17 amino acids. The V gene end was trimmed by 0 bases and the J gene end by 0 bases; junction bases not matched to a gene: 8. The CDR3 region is CASSYSMARDSSYEQYF. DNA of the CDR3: TGTGCCAGCAGTTACTCGATGGCTAGGGACAGCTCCTACGAGCAGTACTTC.